Below, 10 T cell receptor beta chains from the same sample are listed, as sequenced in a study of identical twins. TCRdb ran MiXCR on the 5' RACE reads and lists one entry per CDR3 protein. The data contain under 900,000 distinct CDR3 sequences, 9% to 15% of them seen just once; the ten biggest clones take up 1.5% to 2%. The sample also formed part of further work on yellow fever vaccine responses in identical twins.

Sequenced material: PBMCs. These receptors were collected from a woman under 30 in good health.

The sample holds a few counts of this clonotype. V gene TRBV4-2 combines with J gene TRBJ2-5, with 8 bases lining up with TRBD1. CDR1 and CDR2 from the germline V gene are LGHNA and YNFKEQ. The ends lost 0 bases at V and 6 bases at J; junction bases unmatched: 6. The CDR3 totals 15 residues. For the CDR3, the DNA is TGTGCCAGCAGCCAAGATGGGCAGGGGGCAAAGACCCAGTACTTC. It encodes CASSQDGQGAKTQYF.

This clonotype was seen only a few times. This chain joins TRBV12-3 or TRBV12-4 and TRBJ2-3; 8 bases agree with TRBD2. This CDR3 is built from 13 residues. V was pared by 10 bases and J by 0 bases, with 3 bases of the junction left unmatched. CDR3 sequence reads: CATASGSTDTQYF. For the CDR3, the DNA is TGTGCCACCGCTAGCGGGAGCACAGATACGCAGTATTTT.

V and J are TRBV20-1 and TRBJ2-2, with D possibly matching TRBD1 (6 bases). The V and J ends lost 4 bases and 4 bases respectively, with 13 bases between them. This CDR3 comprises 14 residues. The germline CDR1 and CDR2 sequences are DFQATT and SNEGSKA (reference sequence). The CDR3 DNA reads as TGCAGTGCTACAGGTCAGGGGCTCACCGGGGAGCTGTTTTTT. It encodes CSATGQGLTGELFF.

The genes are TRBV6-1 and TRBJ1-2; perhaps TRBD1 as D (6 bases). Trimming removed 11 bases from V and 3 bases from J, with 19 bases in between. The germline CDR1 and CDR2 sequences are MNHNS and SASEGT. CDR3 length: 14 amino acids. Written as DNA, the CDR3 is TGTGCCTTAAAATCCCGGGGACACGACTATGGCTACACCTTC. It encodes CALKSRGHDYGYTF.

This clonotype has more than one count but fewer than ten. The chain uses TRBV12-3 or TRBV12-4 and TRBJ1-5, with D perhaps TRBD1 (6 bases). V was trimmed by 5 bases and J by 0 bases, leaving 11 bases between them. The CDR3 runs 15 residues. CDR3 protein: CASSRDRLSNQPQHF. The CDR3 DNA reads TGTGCCAGCAGTCGTGACAGGCTTAGCAATCAGCCCCAGCATTTT.

This clonotype has more than one count but fewer than ten. The chain has TRBV10-3 and TRBJ2-1; possibly TRBD1 or TRBD2 for D (5 bases each). This CDR3 contains 15 residues. The ends were cut back, 2 bases at V and 7 bases at J, with 15 bases in the middle. Per germline, CDR1 ENHRY and CDR2 SYGVKD. The CDR3 sequence is CAISEGWGKENEQFF. DNA for the CDR3: TGTGCCATCAGTGAGGGGTGGGGGAAGGAAAATGAGCAGTTCTTC.

This clonotype was seen only a few times. The V call is TRBV3-1, the J call TRBJ2-7; 7 positions agree with TRBD2. Per germline, CDR1 LGHDT and CDR2 YNNKEL (reference sequence). The CDR3 runs to 13 residues. J gave up 4 bases and V 8 bases, and 8 bases lay outside the gene matches. The CDR3 loop reads CASQRTSGYEQYF. Here the CDR3 DNA reads TGTGCCAGCCAGAGGACTAGTGGTTACGAGCAGTACTTC.

This clonotype was seen a handful of times. The V and J genes are TRBV11-2 and TRBJ2-7, with 7 bases lining up with TRBD2. CDR3 length equals 16 residues. Germline V gives CDR1 SGHAT, CDR2 FQNNGV. V trimming: 5 bases; J trimming: 1 base; junction bases outside the gene matches: 11. CDR3 DNA: TGTGCCAGCAGCCAGAGCAGACCGGGACTATCCTACGAGCAGTACTTC. Translated, it gives CASSQSRPGLSYEQYF.

This clonotype has a count of ten or more. The chain recombines TRBV3-1 with TRBJ1-1; D not certain. Trimming shortened V by 2 bases and J by 0 bases, and 4 bases separated the two germline ends. Germline lookup yields CDR1 LGHDT and CDR2 YNNKEL (reference sequence). The CDR3 totals 13 residues. The CDR3 protein is CASSQPMNTEAFF. Written as DNA, the CDR3 is TGTGCCAGCAGCCAACCAATGAACACTGAAGCTTTCTTT.

The table lists this clonotype with a few counts. The chain has TRBV12-3 or TRBV12-4 and TRBJ2-1; tentative D call: TRBD2 (5 bases). Trimming pared 2 bases from V and 1 base from J, leaving 15 bases between. CDR3 size: 17 residues. The DNA for the CDR3 is TGTGCCAGCAGTTTACGGGCTCCCGAGCGGTCCTACAATGAGCAGTTCTTC. This sequence encodes CASSLRAPERSYNEQFF.